The 6 T cell receptor beta chains below were found in one sample sequenced in a study of blood T cells in healthy people across ages. Combining a sample-barcoded 5' primer with a J-beta primer mix, a second PCR ran for roughly 7 to 11 cycles. TCRdb re-derived calls from the 5' RACE reads in MiXCR, one entry per CDR3 protein. The sample lists some 1.4 million distinct CDR3 sequences, roughly 45% occurring once. Specimen: blood. All receptors come from a woman aged 18-29 years in good health.

On this clonotype itself: A much larger clonotype is one base distant, so this may be a read error. The rearrangement links TRBV10-3 to TRBJ2-7; D may be TRBD1 or TRBD2 (5 bases each). Trimming left V 7 bases short and J 0 bases short, with 7 bases between. This CDR3 contains 12 residues. Germline V gene data show CDR1 as ENHRY and CDR2 as SYGVKD. CDR3 region: CAIIGGSYEQYF. CDR3 nucleotide sequence: TGTGCCATCATTGGGGGCTCCTACGAGCAGTACTTC.

The V gene is TRBV7-9, the J gene TRBJ1-2; 7 bases fit TRBD1. Germline V gives CDR1 SEHNR, CDR2 FQNEAQ (reference sequence). The V gene end was trimmed by 5 bases and the J gene end by 4 bases; junction bases not matched to a gene: 13. CDR3 length: 16 amino acids. The CDR3 loop is CASSNSTTGDTYGYTF. DNA for the CDR3: TGTGCCAGCAGCAACTCCACTACAGGGGACACCTATGGCTACACCTTC.

This chain joins TRBV6-6 and TRBJ1-6, with 10 bases lining up with TRBD1. Germline lookup yields CDR1 MNHNY and CDR2 SVGAGI (reference sequence). V lost 6 bases and J lost 11; bases outside the gene matches: 7. This CDR3 spans 14 amino acids. This chain's CDR3 is CASSSTGQGTPLHF. The CDR3 DNA follows: TGTGCCAGCAGCTCAACGGGACAGGGGACACCCCTCCACTTT.

This clonotype was recorded a few times. The chain combines TRBV4-1 with TRBJ2-5; weak D call: TRBD2 (6 bases). Germline CDR1 is MGHRA and CDR2 is YSYEKL. V dropped 6 bases and J dropped 2 bases, with 19 bases sitting between them. The CDR3 loop spans 16 amino acids. The CDR3 nucleotides read TGCGCCAGCAGTGTTATCGGGACTGGGCTTCAAGAGACCCAGTACTTC. Encoded protein: CASSVIGTGLQETQYF.

As concerns this clonotype: Compared with germline, one end of the junction differs, possibly owing to a read error. The DNA of the CDR3 is TGCGTCAGCAGCCAAGAGCCCGGGACTCCTAAAGAGACCCAGTACTTC. Encoded protein: CVSSQEPGTPKETQYF. The V call is TRBV4-1, the J call TRBJ2-5; perhaps TRBD2 as D (6 bases). Germline lookup yields CDR1 MGHRA and CDR2 YSYEKL. The CDR3 totals 16 residues.

There are a few counts of this clonotype. The chain has TRBV7-9 and TRBJ1-2; perhaps TRBD1 as D (6 bases). The CDR3 has 15 residues. Trimming removed 4 bases at V and 2 bases at J, with 14 bases between. Germline-derived CDR1 and CDR2 are SEHNR and FQNEAQ (reference sequence). This chain's CDR3 is CASSSRSRGNYGYTF. The CDR3 bases are TGTGCCAGCAGCTCCCGATCCAGGGGCAACTATGGCTACACCTTC.